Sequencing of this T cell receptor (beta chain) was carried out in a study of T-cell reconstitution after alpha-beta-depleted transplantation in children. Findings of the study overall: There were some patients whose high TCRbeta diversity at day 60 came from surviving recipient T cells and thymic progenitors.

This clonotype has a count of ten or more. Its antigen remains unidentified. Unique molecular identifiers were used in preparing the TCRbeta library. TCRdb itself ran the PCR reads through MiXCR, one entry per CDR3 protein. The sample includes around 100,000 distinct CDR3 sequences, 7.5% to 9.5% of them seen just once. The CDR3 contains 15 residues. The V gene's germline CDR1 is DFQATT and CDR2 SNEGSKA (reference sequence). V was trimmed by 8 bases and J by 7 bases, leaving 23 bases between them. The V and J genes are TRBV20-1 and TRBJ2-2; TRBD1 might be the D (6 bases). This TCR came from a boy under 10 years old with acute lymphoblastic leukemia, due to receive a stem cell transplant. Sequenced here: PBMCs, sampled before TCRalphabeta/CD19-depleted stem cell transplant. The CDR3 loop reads CSLLRGQGAGGELFF. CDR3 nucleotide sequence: TGCAGTCTACTTAGGGGACAAGGGGCAGGCGGGGAGCTGTTTTTT.